This T cell receptor (beta chain) emerged from a study of blood T cell repertoires in COVID-19. There are many counts of this clone. V lost 6 bases, J lost 11 bases, and 14 bases lay in between. CDR3 length: 12 amino acids. Enrollment of patients from Seattle took place during active infection, with longitudinal follow-up. Sequencing was performed with immunoSEQ multiplex PCR; in TCRdb, only in-frame clones are kept and a portion is missing. The sample contains fewer than 300,000 clones, roughly 84% of which appear only once. The sample was peripheral blood. The sequence was obtained from a human donor with COVID-19, enrolled during active disease. The donor label of this sample is uncertain. This sequence joins TRBV12-3 or TRBV12-4 and TRBJ2-1; D is perhaps TRBD2 (5 bases). The CDR3 sequence: CASRGLLPQQFF. CDR3 DNA sequence: TGTGCCAGCAGAGGACTCCTCCCGCAGCAGTTCTTC.